This is a list of T cell receptor beta chains from one sample in a study of blood T cell repertoires in COVID-19. This table comes from immunoSEQ multiplex PCR, and its TCRdb copy is limited to in-frame clones, with some not included. The repertoire holds nearly 300,000 clones, with over 85% as singletons. The sequenced sample consisted of PBMCs or T cells enriched from blood (not recorded which). These receptors originate from a woman in her 50s who had been exposed to COVID-19. CDR3s include the opening cysteine and the closing phenylalanine or tryptophan. Fields, in order: J gene, V gene, D gene, clone size, CDR3 protein, CDR3 DNA. A D gene is named only where the DNA matches it firmly. Rows may omit the clone size; those that give it use once, few, many or a size class.

J gene: TRBJ1-5
V gene: TRBV7-8
D gene: -
clone size: -
CDR3 protein: CASSLSSDSNEHF
CDR3 DNA: TGTGCCAGCAGCTTGTCTTCGGACAGCAACGAGCATTTT

J gene: TRBJ1-2
V gene: TRBV3-1/TRBV3-2
D gene: TRBD1
clone size: -
CDR3 protein: CASSQDSGTGGRYTF
CDR3 DNA: TGTGCCAGCAGCCAAGATTCCGGGACAGGGGGCCGCTACACCTTC

J gene: TRBJ2-3
V gene: TRBV18
D gene: -
clone size: -
CDR3 protein: CASSPQLVVTDTQYF
CDR3 DNA: TGTGCCAGCTCACCTCAATTAGTCGTTACAGATACGCAGTATTTT

J gene: TRBJ1-1
V gene: TRBV5-1
D gene: -
clone size: -
CDR3 protein: CASSLAGRVDTEAFF
CDR3 DNA: TGCGCCAGCAGCTTGGCCGGTCGGGTTGACACTGAAGCTTTCTTT

J gene: TRBJ1-2
V gene: TRBV19
D gene: -
clone size: -
CDR3 protein: CASSIRLGEFTRDIHGYTF
CDR3 DNA: TGTGCCAGTAGTATTCGGCTAGGGGAATTTACCCGGGACATTCATGGCTACACCTTC

J gene: TRBJ2-7
V gene: TRBV6-5
D gene: TRBD1
clone size: -
CDR3 protein: CASSYRGQSYEQYF
CDR3 DNA: TGTGCCAGCAGTTATCGGGGACAGTCCTACGAGCAGTACTTC

J gene: TRBJ2-1
V gene: TRBV20-1
D gene: TRBD1
clone size: -
CDR3 protein: CSASEGQGITYNEQFF
CDR3 DNA: TGCAGTGCTAGTGAGGGACAGGGGATTACCTACAATGAGCAGTTCTTC

J gene: TRBJ1-5
V gene: TRBV4-1
D gene: -
clone size: -
CDR3 protein: CASSQGPEGSNQPQHF
CDR3 DNA: TGCGCCAGCAGCCAAGGTCCTGAGGGTAGCAATCAGCCCCAGCATTTT

J gene: TRBJ2-5
V gene: TRBV2
D gene: TRBD2
clone size: -
CDR3 protein: CASMRGVGETQYF
CDR3 DNA: TGTGCCAGCATGCGGGGGGTGGGAGAGACCCAGTACTTC

J gene: TRBJ1-1
V gene: TRBV7-2
D gene: TRBD1
clone size: -
CDR3 protein: CASSLEPAGGTEAFF
CDR3 DNA: TGTGCCAGCAGCTTAGAGCCAGCAGGGGGCACTGAAGCTTTCTTT

J gene: TRBJ2-7
V gene: TRBV2
D gene: -
clone size: few
CDR3 protein: CASSSGGLQGLHF
CDR3 DNA: TGTGCCAGCAGTTCGGGGGGACTACAGGGTTTGCACTTC

J gene: TRBJ2-3
V gene: TRBV7-6
D gene: -
clone size: -
CDR3 protein: CASSLGGGPDTQYF
CDR3 DNA: TGTGCCAGCAGCTTAGGAGGAGGGCCCGATACGCAGTATTTT

J gene: TRBJ2-2
V gene: TRBV19
D gene: -
clone size: -
CDR3 protein: CASSIVSGVTGELFF
CDR3 DNA: TGTGCCAGTAGTATTGTGTCAGGGGTCACCGGGGAGCTGTTTTTT

J gene: TRBJ1-4
V gene: TRBV7-2
D gene: -
clone size: -
CDR3 protein: CASSPELAPTNEKLFF
CDR3 DNA: TGTGCCAGCAGCCCGGAGCTAGCGCCAACTAATGAAAAACTGTTTTTT

J gene: TRBJ2-3
V gene: TRBV10-3
D gene: -
clone size: -
CDR3 protein: CAISGAGRYTDTQYF
CDR3 DNA: TGTGCCATCAGTGGGGCGGGGCGCTACACAGATACGCAGTATTTT

J gene: TRBJ1-1
V gene: TRBV28
D gene: -
clone size: -
CDR3 protein: CASSLPRVGTEAFF
CDR3 DNA: TGTGCCAGCAGCTTGCCCAGGGTGGGCACTGAAGCTTTCTTT

J gene: TRBJ2-1
V gene: TRBV5-6
D gene: TRBD1
clone size: -
CDR3 protein: CASRRTGGRNNEQFF
CDR3 DNA: TGTGCCAGCAGAAGAACAGGGGGAAGGAACAATGAGCAGTTCTTC

J gene: TRBJ1-4
V gene: TRBV2
D gene: -
clone size: -
CDR3 protein: CASSERDTANEKLFF
CDR3 DNA: TGTGCCAGCAGTGAACGGGACACCGCTAATGAAAAACTGTTTTTT

J gene: TRBJ2-1
V gene: TRBV5-4
D gene: -
clone size: -
CDR3 protein: CASSLGGTSVNNEQFF
CDR3 DNA: TGTGCCAGCAGCTTGGGGGGGACATCCGTCAACAATGAGCAGTTCTTC

J gene: TRBJ1-1
V gene: TRBV27
D gene: -
clone size: -
CDR3 protein: CASSFLNPDMSRQNTEAFF
CDR3 DNA: TGTGCCAGCAGTTTCCTAAACCCCGACATGAGCAGGCAGAACACTGAAGCTTTCTTT

J gene: TRBJ1-4
V gene: TRBV30
D gene: -
clone size: -
CDR3 protein: CAWSVIGPEKLFF
CDR3 DNA: TGTGCCTGGAGTGTGATTGGGCCCGAAAAACTGTTTTTT

J gene: TRBJ1-5
V gene: TRBV28
D gene: -
clone size: -
CDR3 protein: CASIPQPSDTQPQHF
CDR3 DNA: TGTGCCAGCATTCCACAACCCTCGGACACCCAGCCCCAGCATTTT

J gene: TRBJ2-7
V gene: TRBV24-1
D gene: TRBD1
clone size: -
CDR3 protein: CATGDRGLGGQYF
CDR3 DNA: TGTGCCACCGGGGACAGGGGATTGGGGGGGCAGTACTTC

J gene: TRBJ1-6
V gene: TRBV10-3
D gene: TRBD1
clone size: -
CDR3 protein: CAISEYGTEEGGSPLHF
CDR3 DNA: TGTGCCATCAGTGAGTATGGGACAGAAGAAGGTGGTTCACCCCTCCACTTT

J gene: TRBJ1-1
V gene: TRBV20-1
D gene: -
clone size: -
CDR3 protein: CSASQNTMNTEAFF
CDR3 DNA: TGCAGTGCTAGTCAGAATACGATGAACACTGAAGCTTTCTTT

J gene: TRBJ2-5
V gene: TRBV18
D gene: -
clone size: -
CDR3 protein: CASSPRGTASGIETQYF
CDR3 DNA: TGTGCCAGCTCACCCCGCGGGACCGCATCCGGGATAGAGACCCAGTACTTC

J gene: TRBJ1-5
V gene: TRBV7-8
D gene: -
clone size: -
CDR3 protein: CASSSSEAQHF
CDR3 DNA: TGTGCCAGCAGCTCCTCGGAGGCCCAGCATTTT

J gene: TRBJ2-2
V gene: TRBV29-1
D gene: -
clone size: -
CDR3 protein: CSVELGSSTGELFF
CDR3 DNA: TGCAGCGTTGAATTAGGGAGCAGCACCGGGGAGCTGTTTTTT

J gene: TRBJ1-1
V gene: TRBV28
D gene: -
clone size: -
CDR3 protein: CASSLLPPPGGEAFF
CDR3 DNA: TGTGCCAGCAGTTTATTACCCCCCCCCGGGGGTGAAGCTTTCTTT

J gene: TRBJ2-2
V gene: TRBV27
D gene: -
clone size: -
CDR3 protein: CASSLSLNTGELFF
CDR3 DNA: TGTGCCAGCAGTTTATCCCTGAACACCGGGGAGCTGTTTTTT

J gene: TRBJ2-7
V gene: TRBV5-4
D gene: -
clone size: few
CDR3 protein: CASSLYEADSYEQYF
CDR3 DNA: TGTGCCAGCAGCTTGTATGAAGCTGACTCCTACGAGCAGTACTTC

J gene: TRBJ2-1
V gene: TRBV12-5
D gene: -
clone size: few
CDR3 protein: CASGLKHNEQFF
CDR3 DNA: TGTGCTAGTGGTTTGAAGCACAATGAGCAGTTCTTC

J gene: TRBJ2-3
V gene: TRBV6-4
D gene: TRBD2
clone size: -
CDR3 protein: CATASGGRDTQYF
CDR3 DNA: TGTGCCACCGCTAGCGGGGGGAGAGATACGCAGTATTTT

J gene: TRBJ2-7
V gene: TRBV12-3/TRBV12-4
D gene: -
clone size: -
CDR3 protein: CASSLQGYEQYF
CDR3 DNA: TGTGCCAGCAGTTTACAGGGCTACGAGCAGTACTTC

J gene: TRBJ1-2
V gene: TRBV3-1/TRBV3-2
D gene: -
clone size: -
CDR3 protein: CASSQAGRGYTF
CDR3 DNA: TGTGCCAGCAGCCAGGCAGGCCGGGGCTACACCTTC

J gene: TRBJ2-2
V gene: TRBV2
D gene: TRBD1
clone size: -
CDR3 protein: CASSEIGTENTGELFF
CDR3 DNA: TGTGCCAGCAGTGAAATCGGGACAGAGAACACCGGGGAGCTGTTTTTT

J gene: TRBJ2-7
V gene: TRBV30
D gene: -
clone size: -
CDR3 protein: CAWSAQGGPYEQYF
CDR3 DNA: TGTGCCTGGAGTGCTCAGGGAGGACCCTACGAGCAGTACTTC

J gene: TRBJ2-7
V gene: TRBV2
D gene: TRBD2
clone size: -
CDR3 protein: CASRTILAGDYEQYF
CDR3 DNA: TGTGCCAGCAGGACGATCCTAGCGGGGGACTACGAGCAGTACTTC

J gene: TRBJ2-7
V gene: TRBV5-1
D gene: -
clone size: -
CDR3 protein: CASSPRGYEQYF
CDR3 DNA: TGCGCCAGCAGCCCTAGGGGTTACGAGCAGTACTTC

J gene: TRBJ2-7
V gene: TRBV7-6
D gene: TRBD2
clone size: -
CDR3 protein: CASSPGTSPSVEQYF
CDR3 DNA: TGTGCCAGCAGCCCCGGGACTAGTCCTAGTGTCGAGCAGTACTTC

J gene: TRBJ2-2
V gene: TRBV5-1
D gene: TRBD1
clone size: -
CDR3 protein: CASSLLGTGGSGELFF
CDR3 DNA: TGCGCCAGCAGCTTGCTCGGGACAGGGGGCTCCGGGGAGCTGTTTTTT

J gene: TRBJ2-1
V gene: TRBV27
D gene: TRBD1
clone size: once
CDR3 protein: CASSLSSGQGGREQFF
CDR3 DNA: TGTGCCAGCAGTTTATCCTCCGGACAGGGGGGACGTGAGCAGTTCTTC

J gene: TRBJ2-7
V gene: TRBV11-2
D gene: -
clone size: -
CDR3 protein: CASSLDLGGEQYF
CDR3 DNA: TGTGCCAGCAGCTTAGATCTCGGGGGCGAGCAGTACTTC

J gene: TRBJ1-3
V gene: TRBV19
D gene: -
clone size: -
CDR3 protein: CASRPRGSGNTIYF
CDR3 DNA: TGTGCCAGTAGGCCTCGCGGCTCTGGAAACACCATATATTTT

J gene: TRBJ2-7
V gene: TRBV28
D gene: TRBD1
clone size: -
CDR3 protein: CASSFVGQGAYEQYF
CDR3 DNA: TGTGCCAGCAGTTTTGTGGGACAGGGGGCTTACGAGCAGTACTTC

J gene: TRBJ2-1
V gene: TRBV5-1
D gene: -
clone size: -
CDR3 protein: CASSQEAYHSYNEQFF
CDR3 DNA: TGCGCCAGCAGCCAGGAGGCCTATCATTCCTACAATGAGCAGTTCTTC

J gene: TRBJ1-4
V gene: TRBV18
D gene: -
clone size: -
CDR3 protein: CASSPISGATNEKLFF
CDR3 DNA: TGTGCCAGCTCACCAATTTCAGGGGCAACTAATGAAAAACTGTTTTTT

J gene: TRBJ2-3
V gene: TRBV28
D gene: TRBD2
clone size: -
CDR3 protein: CASSPRTSGGPSTDTQYF
CDR3 DNA: TGTGCCAGCAGTCCACGGACTAGCGGGGGGCCTAGCACAGATACGCAGTATTTT